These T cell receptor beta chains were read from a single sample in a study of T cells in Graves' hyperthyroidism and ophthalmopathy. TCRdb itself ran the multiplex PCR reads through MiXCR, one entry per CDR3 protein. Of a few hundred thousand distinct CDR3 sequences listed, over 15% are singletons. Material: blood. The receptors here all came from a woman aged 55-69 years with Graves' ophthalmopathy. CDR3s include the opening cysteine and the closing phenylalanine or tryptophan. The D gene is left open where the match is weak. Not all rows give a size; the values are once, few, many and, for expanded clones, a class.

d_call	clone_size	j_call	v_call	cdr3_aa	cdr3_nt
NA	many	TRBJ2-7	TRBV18	CASSPNLGLSEQYF	TGTGCCAGCTCACCAAATCTAGGCCTGTCCGAGCAGTACTTC
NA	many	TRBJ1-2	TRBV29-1	CSVGRTDGYTF	TGCAGCGTTGGAAGGACAGATGGCTACACCTTC
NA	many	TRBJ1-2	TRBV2	CASSRTGAGEEYGYTF	TGTGCCAGCAGTCGCACGGGGGCAGGGGAGGAGTATGGCTACACCTTC
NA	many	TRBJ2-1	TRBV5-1	CASSQLGGIYNEQFF	TGCGCCAGCAGCCAGCTAGGGGGGATCTACAATGAGCAGTTCTTC
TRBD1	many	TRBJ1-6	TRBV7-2	CASRFAGTVNSPLHF	TGTGCCAGCAGGTTCGCCGGGACAGTTAATTCACCCCTCCACTTT
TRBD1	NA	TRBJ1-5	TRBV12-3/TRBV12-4	CASSLQGGDQPQHF	TGTGCCAGCAGTTTACAGGGGGGGGATCAGCCCCAGCATTTT
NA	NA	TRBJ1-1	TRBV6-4	CASRSTGMNTEAFF	TGTGCCAGCAGATCAACAGGGATGAACACTGAAGCTTTCTTT
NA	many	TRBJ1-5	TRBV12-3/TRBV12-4	CASSSDGNQPQHF	TGTGCCAGCAGTTCCGACGGTAATCAGCCCCAGCATTTT
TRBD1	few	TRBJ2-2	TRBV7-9	CASSLKTGGRTGELFF	TGTGCCAGCAGCTTAAAGACAGGGGGCCGGACCGGGGAGCTGTTTTTT
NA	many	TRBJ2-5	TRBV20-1	CSARETRAQETQYF	TGCAGTGCTAGAGAAACTCGGGCCCAAGAGACCCAGTACTTC
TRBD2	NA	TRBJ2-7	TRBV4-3	CASSQESGGTYEQYF	TGCGCCAGCAGCCAAGAAAGCGGGGGAACCTACGAGCAGTACTTC
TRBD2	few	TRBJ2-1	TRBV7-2	CASSLAGGYYNEQFF	TGTGCCAGCAGCCTAGCGGGGGGATACTACAATGAGCAGTTCTTC
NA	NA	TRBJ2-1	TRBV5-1	CASSLGGAEVLNEQFF	TGCGCCAGCAGCTTGGGGGGCGCGGAGGTGCTGAATGAGCAGTTCTTC
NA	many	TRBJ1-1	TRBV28	CASSFSGRGTEAFF	TGTGCCAGCAGTTTTTCTGGGCGCGGCACTGAAGCTTTCTTT
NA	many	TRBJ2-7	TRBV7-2	CASSLLGGSFTYEQYF	TGTGCCAGCAGCTTATTAGGGGGGAGTTTTACCTACGAGCAGTACTTC
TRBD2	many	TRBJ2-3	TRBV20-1	CSAFLSGRTDTQYF	TGCAGTGCTTTCCTTAGCGGGAGAACAGATACGCAGTATTTT
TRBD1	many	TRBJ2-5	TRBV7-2	CAGRRQGARGRETQYF	TGTGCCGGCAGACGACAGGGGGCTAGAGGCCGAGAGACCCAGTACTTC
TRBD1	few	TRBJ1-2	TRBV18	CASSPRAGGINYGYTF	TGTGCCAGCTCACCACGGGCAGGGGGCATCAACTATGGCTACACCTTC
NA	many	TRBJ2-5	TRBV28	CASSLFYGGTHLSGETQYF	TGTGCCAGCAGTTTGTTTTATGGGGGCACACATCTCTCTGGGGAGACCCAGTACTTC
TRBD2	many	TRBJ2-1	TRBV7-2	CASSPGTSGGFAYNEQFF	TGTGCCAGCAGCCCCGGGACTAGCGGGGGATTCGCCTACAATGAGCAGTTCTTC
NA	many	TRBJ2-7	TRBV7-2	CASSQDWGAYEQYF	TGTGCCAGCAGCCAAGATTGGGGAGCCTACGAGCAGTACTTC
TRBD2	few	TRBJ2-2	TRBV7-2	CASSPSGKSGELFF	TGTGCCAGCAGCCCTAGCGGGAAGTCCGGGGAGCTGTTTTTT
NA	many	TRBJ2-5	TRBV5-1	CASSSQPGGEETQYF	TGCGCCAGCAGCTCTCAACCGGGGGGCGAAGAGACCCAGTACTTC
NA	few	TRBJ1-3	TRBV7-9	CASSPTGSGNTIYF	TGTGCCAGCAGCCCGACAGGTTCTGGAAACACCATATATTTT
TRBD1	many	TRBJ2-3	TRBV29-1	CSVLGQVSTDTQYF	TGCAGCGTTCTGGGACAGGTTAGCACAGATACGCAGTATTTT
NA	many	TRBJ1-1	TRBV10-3	CAIRAGSVNTEAFF	TGTGCCATCAGGGCAGGATCGGTGAACACTGAAGCTTTCTTT
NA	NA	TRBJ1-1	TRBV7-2	CASSLGDTEVFF	TGTGCCAGCAGCTTAGGAGATACTGAAGTTTTCTTT
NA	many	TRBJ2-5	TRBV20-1	CSAGPDQETQYF	TGCAGTGCCGGGCCTGACCAAGAGACCCAGTACTTC
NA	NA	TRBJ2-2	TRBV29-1	CSAERWTGELFF	TGCAGCGCCGAAAGATGGACCGGGGAGCTGTTTTTT
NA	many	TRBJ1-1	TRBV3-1	CASSQEVMNTEAFF	TGTGCCAGCAGCCAAGAAGTAATGAACACTGAAGCTTTCTTT
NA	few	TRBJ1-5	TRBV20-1	CSAGQPDQPQHF	TGCAGTGCTGGACAGCCTGATCAGCCCCAGCATTTT